This entry describes one TCR beta chain. A junction end diverges from the germline sequence, so it may reflect a read error. The data were produced by immunoSEQ multiplex PCR, yet TCRdb's version contains in-frame clones alone and is incomplete. The table has some 250,000 clones, about 89% seen once. Germline-derived CDR1 and CDR2 are SGHAT and FQNNGV. The CDR3 is made up of 15 amino acids. This sample was included in a study of blood T cell repertoires in COVID-19. The chain couples TRBV11-2 to TRBJ1-6, with 7 bases that match TRBD1. The sequenced material came from PBMCs or T cells enriched from blood (not recorded which). The sequence derives from a human donor in a cohort exposed to, infected with or recovered from COVID-19 (not recorded which). The donor label of this sample is uncertain. This chain's CDR3 is CASSLVRQGDSPLHF. CDR3 nucleotides: TGTGCCAGCAGTTTAGTTCGACAGGGAGACTCACCCCTCCACTTT.